Each of the 2 T cell receptor beta chains below was sequenced from the same sample in a study of CXCR3-negative and CXCR3-positive naive CD8 T cells (dated by TCRdb to the late 2010s). TCRdb shows the sequencer as NextSeq 550. The Human TCR Profiling Kit (MiLaboratory) was used to make UMI-labeled 5' RACE TRB cDNA libraries. Based on TCRdb reprocessing of the reads, there is one entry per CDR3 protein sequence, and DNA is missing. Per the sample table, the count is over 4,500 distinct CDR3 sequences. The top ten hold roughly 2.5% of the sample. The sample taken for sequencing was naive CXCR3- CD8+ T cells from blood. The meaning of the sample's cell subset or site label: CD45RO-CCR7+CD27+CD95- naive CD8+ T cells lacking CXCR3 (TNR3-). Receptor source: a human donor in good health. Some clones in this sample may be carry-over from other donors' samples.

This clonotype registers medium-sized (0.01 to 0.1%) by frequency. The J gene is TRBJ2-2, the V gene TRBV18; TCRdb's D call, TRBD2, is unchecked because there is no DNA. From germline, CDR1 is KGHSH and CDR2 LQKENI. This CDR3 is 15 amino acids long. The chain's CDR3 is CASSPPSLATGELFF.

J is TRBJ1-1 and V is TRBV13. Germline V gene data show CDR1 as PRHDT and CDR2 as FYEKMQ (reference sequence). The CDR3 extends over 12 amino acids. The CDR3 is CASSFTNTEAFF.